This T cell receptor (beta chain) was profiled in a study of CXCR3-negative and CXCR3-positive naive CD8 T cells. Study-level findings and limits: Similar levels of surface CD5 were seen between naive subsets; TCR strength was inferred from TRB CDR3 properties. TRB CDR3s were more hydrophobic in CXCR3-positive than in CXCR3-negative naive cells.

Of note for this clonotype: Its antigen remains unknown.

UMI-labeled 5' RACE TRB cDNA libraries were prepared from the cells. After re-calling the 5' RACE reads, TCRdb lists one entry per CDR3 protein, DNA absent. The ten most abundant clones cover under 0.8% of a sample with under 75,000 distinct CDR3 sequences. Germline V gives CDR1 SQVTM, CDR2 ANQGSEA. This CDR3 comprises 11 residues. The sample was naive CXCR3+ CD8+ T cells from blood. Subset of the sample: CD45RO-CCR7+CD27+CD95- naive CD8+ T cells expressing CXCR3 (TNR3+). The genes are TRBV29-1 and TRBJ1-1. The origin of this receptor is a human donor in good health. Some clones in this sample may be carry-over from other donors' samples. The CDR3 here is CSVLMNTEAFF. The entire variable domain, with the rest obtained from reference TRBV29-1 and TRBJ1-1, is as follows: SAVISQKPSRDICQRGTSLTIQCQVDSQVTMMFWYRQQPGQSLTLIATANQGSEATYESGFVIDKFPISRPNLTFSTLTVSNMSPEDSSIYLCSVLMNTEAFFGQGTRLTVV.